One sample yielded the 27 T cell receptor beta chains listed below, sequenced in a study of CD4 T cells in relation to SARS-CoV-2 and coronaviruses. Clones were read by immunoSEQ multiplex PCR, and TCRdb kept only the in-frame ones, dropping some. Here the sample spans about 60,000 clones, 92% being singletons. The sample taken for sequencing was naive CD4+ T cells from PBMCs. Subset: naive CD4+ T cells isolated by negative enrichment. These receptors all stem from an adult with COVID-19.

This chain joins TRBV12-3 or TRBV12-4 and TRBJ2-1; 7 bases map to TRBD1. V was pared by 6 bases and J by 15 bases, with 14 bases of the junction left unmatched. The CDR3 is 13 residues long. CDR3 loop: CASSGQADGWLFF. CDR3 coding DNA: TGTGCCAGCAGCGGACAGGCAGATGGTTGGCTGTTCTTC.

V is TRBV7-9 and J is TRBJ2-1, with 9 bases identical to TRBD2. Trimming cost V 5 bases and J 2 bases; bases outside gene matches: 13. CDR3 length: 18 amino acids. Germline CDR1 SEHNR, CDR2 FQNEAQ (reference sequence). CDR3 nucleotides: TGTGCCAGCAGCAAAGCGGTTTTAGCGGGAGCGACCTACAATGAGCAGTTCTTC. Translated, it gives CASSKAVLAGATYNEQFF.

The J gene is TRBJ1-5, the V gene TRBV6-2 or TRBV6-3; tentatively, D is TRBD1 (6 bases). The CDR3 is 15 residues long. Germline values: CDR1 MNHEY, CDR2 SVGEGT. With 5 bases removed from V and 6 bases from J, the gap between germline ends came to 17 bases. The chain's CDR3 is CASSVTGILGQPQHF. In DNA form, the CDR3 reads TGTGCCAGCAGTGTAACAGGGATACTGGGTCAGCCCCAGCATTTT.

CDR3 protein: CASSNSFTEPQHF. DNA of the CDR3: TGTGCCAGCAGCAACAGCTTTACGGAGCCCCAGCATTTT. The chain links TRBV7-8 to TRBJ1-5, with D unclear. This CDR3 has 13 amino acids. Germline V gene sequence: CDR1 SGHVS, CDR2 FQNEAQ. Trimming pared 5 bases from V and 8 bases from J, leaving 13 bases between.

V and J are TRBV7-2 and TRBJ1-5, with unresolved D. The CDR3 is 13 amino acids. V was shortened by 0 bases and J by 5 bases, with 5 bases between the two germline ends. Germline V gene lookup returns CDR1 SGHTA and CDR2 FQGNSA. The CDR3 coding sequence is TGTGCCAGCAGCTTAGCGATAGATCAGCCCCAGCATTTT. Protein: CASSLAIDQPQHF.

This chain joins TRBV19 and TRBJ1-1, with D unclear. The CDR3 length is 14 residues. V was trimmed by 5 bases and J by 1 base, leaving 11 bases between them. The V gene's germline CDR1 is LNHDA and CDR2 SQIVND (reference sequence). CDR3 sequence: CASSVLSANTEAFF. As DNA, the CDR3 is TGTGCCAGTAGTGTCCTGTCAGCGAACACTGAAGCTTTCTTT.

The gene calls are TRBV15 and TRBJ2-3, with D possibly being TRBD2 (7 bases). Germline assignment: CDR1 LNHNV and CDR2 YYDKDF (reference sequence). The CDR3 spans 17 residues. Trimming removed 0 bases from V and 3 bases from J, with 16 bases in between. In DNA form, the CDR3 reads TGTGCCACCAGCAGAGATCTTGGGGGGGCTCGGACAGATACGCAGTATTTT. Protein product: CATSRDLGGARTDTQYF.

This chain links TRBV6-5 with TRBJ1-1; 11 nucleotides align to TRBD1. The CDR3 loop spans 11 amino acids. With V trimmed by 6 bases and J by 10 bases, 1 base remained unmatched. Per germline, CDR1 MNHEY and CDR2 SVGAGI. CDR3 sequence: CASRGTGGAFF. Written as DNA, the CDR3 is TGTGCCAGCAGAGGGACAGGGGGAGCTTTCTTT.

The genes are TRBV29-1 and TRBJ2-1; D remains ambiguous. In germline, CDR1 is SQVTM, CDR2 ANQGSEA. The CDR3 length is 13 residues. V was pared by 6 bases and J by 6 bases, with 15 bases between. The CDR3 protein is CSVRGRVRNEQFF. Here the CDR3 DNA reads TGCAGCGTCCGCGGCCGAGTTCGCAATGAGCAGTTCTTC.

The J gene is TRBJ2-1, the V gene TRBV7-6; 8 nucleotides agree with TRBD2. The length of the CDR3 is 19 residues. The junction had 16 bases not matched to a gene; V was cut back by 5 bases and J by 1 base. Germline CDR1 reads SGHVS; CDR2 reads FNYEAQ. The CDR3 DNA is TGTGCCAGCAGCCCCCCGCAGCGGGAGATGGTCCCTTCCTACAATGAGCAGTTCTTC. Translated, it gives CASSPPQREMVPSYNEQFF.

V is TRBV19 and J is TRBJ1-5, with 8 bases matching TRBD1. J gave up 0 bases and V 5 bases, and 9 bases lay outside the gene matches. Germline-derived CDR1 and CDR2 are LNHDA and SQIVND (reference sequence). The length of the CDR3 is 17 residues. Here the CDR3 reads CASSAGTGHYSNQPQHF. CDR3 nucleotides: TGTGCCAGTAGTGCCGGGACAGGACATTATAGCAATCAGCCCCAGCATTTT.

This chain uses TRBV29-1 with TRBJ1-1, with unresolved D. The CDR3 runs to 12 residues. V gave up 4 bases and J gave up 3 bases, with 9 bases separating them. Germline values: CDR1 SQVTM, CDR2 ANQGSEA. The CDR3 region is CSVAGEYTEAFF. The CDR3 region has the DNA TGCAGCGTTGCGGGTGAGTACACTGAAGCTTTCTTT.

Comments on this clone: Mismatch with germline at one junction end may stem from a read error. The genes are TRBV5-6 and TRBJ1-2, with 7 bases matching TRBD1. CDR1 and CDR2 from the germline V gene are SGHDT and YYEEEE. The CDR3 covers 15 residues. The CDR3 sequence is CASSLGQPANYGYTF. CDR3 DNA: TGTGCCAGCAGTTTGGGACAGCCAGCTAACTATGGCTACACCTTC.

The chain has TRBV28 and TRBJ1-4; 8 bases are shared with TRBD1. The germline CDR1 and CDR2 sequences are MDHEN and SYDVKM. Unmatched junction bases numbered 8, after V lost 4 bases and J lost 7 bases. The CDR3 sequence is 15 residues long. CDR3 in DNA: TGTGCCAGCAGTTCTCCAGGGGGCGAGGGTGAAAAACTGTTTTTT. Residues: CASSSPGGEGEKLFF.

The sample holds one count of this clone. J is TRBJ2-7 and V is TRBV29-1; 7 bases align to TRBD1. The germline gives CDR1 SQVTM, CDR2 ANQGSEA. This CDR3 comprises 13 residues. V lost 7 bases, J lost 2 bases, and 8 bases stayed unmatched. For the CDR3, the DNA is TGCAGCGCCTCGGACAGGAGTGCCTACGAGCAGTACTTC. Translation gives CSASDRSAYEQYF.

The chain links TRBV2 to TRBJ2-7; TRBD1 matches 9 bases. The V gene's germline CDR1 is SNHLY and CDR2 FYNNEI. The CDR3 is 15 residues long. V trimming: 6 bases; J trimming: 4 bases; junction bases outside the gene matches: 10. The CDR3 DNA sequence: TGTGCCAGCAGGACAACAGGGGGCAGGGGATACGAGCAGTACTTC. As protein: CASRTTGGRGYEQYF.

The chain employs TRBV2 and TRBJ2-7; possibly TRBD1 for D (5 bases). Trimming pared 8 bases from V and 2 bases from J, leaving 22 bases between. This CDR3 has 16 amino acids. Germline V gene lookup returns CDR1 SNHLY and CDR2 FYNNEI. CDR3 coding DNA: TGTGCCAGCTCACAGACACAATACAGGAGCACCTACGAGCAGTACTTC. Its protein product is CASSQTQYRSTYEQYF. The full variable domain, in which reference TRBV2 and TRBJ2-7 provide the parts outside the CDR3, is EPEVTQTPSHQVTQMGQEVILRCVPISNHLYFYWYRQILGQKVEFLVSFYNNEISEKSEIFDDQFSVERPDGSNFTLKIRSTKLEDSAMYFCASSQTQYRSTYEQYFGPGTRLTVT.

The chain links TRBV7-9 to TRBJ1-1; no firm D call. The CDR3 extends over 14 amino acids. CDR1 and CDR2 from the germline V gene are SEHNR and FQNEAQ (reference sequence). The V gene lost 1 base and the J gene lost 4 bases, with 10 bases spanning the gap. The CDR3 DNA reads as TGTGCCAGCAGCTTAGGACGGACCAGCACTGAAGCTTTCTTT. Encoded protein: CASSLGRTSTEAFF.

The chain combines TRBV19 with TRBJ1-5; 9 bases are shared with TRBD1. V dropped 4 bases and J dropped 6; count of bases not matched to a gene: 10. Looked up from germline, CDR1 is LNHDA and CDR2 is SQIVND (reference sequence). CDR3 size: 16 residues. CDR3 nucleotides: TGTGCCAGTAGTACCCCCCGGACAGGGGTTGGTCAGCCCCAGCATTTT. Protein product: CASSTPRTGVGQPQHF.

The gene calls are TRBV19 and TRBJ1-5; D gene uncertain. Germline loops: CDR1 LNHDA, CDR2 SQIVND (reference sequence). This CDR3 comprises 15 residues. V lost 6 bases, J lost 7 bases, and 19 bases lay in between. This CDR3 reads CASSMLGTSRQPQHF. CDR3 nucleotide sequence: TGTGCCAGTAGCATGTTAGGTACGTCTCGGCAGCCCCAGCATTTT.

This chain links TRBV18 with TRBJ2-3; 9 bases line up with TRBD1. The CDR3 consists of 15 residues. Germline V CDR1 and CDR2: KGHSH, LQKENI. V shed 6 bases and J 0 bases; nucleotides not matched to a gene: 4. The DNA of the CDR3 is TGTGCCAGCTCCCCCGGGACAGGGAGCACAGATACGCAGTATTTT. This encodes CASSPGTGSTDTQYF.

The J gene is TRBJ2-7, the V gene TRBV7-9; D gene ambiguous. Germline CDR1 reads SEHNR; CDR2 reads FQNEAQ (reference sequence). The CDR3 has 15 amino acids. Deletions cut 1 base from V and 6 bases from J, with 16 bases between. The CDR3 nucleotides are TGTGCCAGCAGCTTAGACGTGGGTGGTTTTGGCGAGCAGTACTTC. Protein sequence: CASSLDVGGFGEQYF. The whole variable domain, filled in from reference TRBV7-9 and TRBJ2-7, reads DTGVSQNPRHKITKRGQNVTFRCDPISEHNRLYWYRQTLGQGPEFLTYFQNEAQLEKSRLLSDRFSAERPKGSFSTLEIQRTEQGDSAMYLCASSLDVGGFGEQYFGPGTRLTVT.

The rearrangement links TRBV20-1 to TRBJ2-7; 8 positions match TRBD1. V lost 3 bases and J lost 2; bases outside the gene matches: 6. Germline values: CDR1 DFQATT, CDR2 SNEGSKA (reference sequence). This CDR3 has 14 amino acids. CDR3 nucleotides: TGCAGTGCTAGTAGACAGGGGCTTCCCTACGAGCAGTACTTC. Translated, it gives CSASRQGLPYEQYF.

The genes are TRBV21-1 and TRBJ1-1. TRBV21-1 is termed a pseudogene. CDR3 size: 16 residues. The CDR3: CASSKERARPQTEAFF. As DNA, the CDR3 is TGTGCCAGCAGCAAGGAGCGGGCCCGCCCCCAGACTGAAGCTTTCTTT.

The chain employs TRBV5-5 and TRBJ2-7, with D hard to call. V was pared by 2 bases and J by 2 bases, with 11 bases between. The CDR3 is 14 amino acids. CDR1 SGHKS and CDR2 YYEKEE come from the germline V gene (reference sequence). The CDR3 region is CASSFLPGTYEQYF. The DNA for the CDR3 is TGTGCCAGCAGCTTTCTTCCGGGTACCTACGAGCAGTACTTC.

This rearrangement joins TRBV9 to TRBJ2-3; D may correspond to TRBD1 or TRBD2 (5 bases each). The V end was cut by 1 base, the J end by 7 bases, with 13 bases between. Germline V gene sequence: CDR1 SGDLS, CDR2 YYNGEE. This CDR3 spans 14 amino acids. CDR3 DNA: TGTGCCAGCAGCGTATCACCGGGACCCAATACGCAGTATTTT. It is translated as CASSVSPGPNTQYF.

The chain uses TRBV11-3 and TRBJ2-7; unclear D gene. CDR1 is SGHNT and CDR2 is YENEEA in the germline V gene. V dropped 5 bases and J dropped 1 base, with 15 bases sitting between them. CDR3 length: 15 amino acids. CDR3 sequence: CASSPGGARSYEQYF. The CDR3 DNA reads TGTGCCAGCAGCCCTGGCGGAGCACGGTCCTACGAGCAGTACTTC. Variable domain in full (rest from reference TRBV11-3 and TRBJ2-7): EAGVVQSPRYKIIEKKQPVAFWCNPISGHNTLYWYLQNLGQGPELLIRYENEEAVDDSQLPKDRFSAERLKGVDSTLKIQPAELGDSAVYLCASSPGGARSYEQYFGPGTRLTVT.